The 20 T cell receptor beta chains in this list originate from one sample, sequenced in a study of blood T cell repertoires in COVID-19. Measured with immunoSEQ multiplex PCR; TCRdb has only the in-frame clones, and not every one. This repertoire shows 180,000 or so clones, roughly 86% found once; its top ten account for 5% to 7%. Sequenced sample: PBMCs or T cells enriched from blood (not recorded which). These TCRs come from a man between 40 and 49 years old with acute COVID-19.

A word on this clone: Other nucleotide sequences in the sample specify the same CDR3. The V and J genes are TRBV7-9 and TRBJ1-1; D may be TRBD1 (5 bases). The CDR3 is made up of 13 amino acids. With 5 bases removed from V and 4 bases from J, the gap between germline ends came to 11 bases. Per the germline V gene, CDR1 is SEHNR and CDR2 is FQNEAQ (reference sequence). The CDR3 DNA sequence: TGTGCCAGCAGCCCCACCGGGGGCACTGAAGCTTTCTTT. It encodes CASSPTGGTEAFF.

This sequence joins TRBV5-5 and TRBJ2-1; 7 bases align to TRBD2. The CDR3 length is 15 residues. V lost 0 bases and J lost 6; bases outside the gene matches: 6. Germline CDR1 reads SGHKS; CDR2 reads YYEKEE (reference sequence). Written as DNA, the CDR3 is TGTGCCAGCAGCTTGGCGGCTAGCGGCTTCAATGAGCAGTTCTTC. It encodes CASSLAASGFNEQFF.

The chain joins TRBV5-1 to TRBJ2-7, with TRBD2 as a possible D gene (6 bases). CDR1 is SGHRS and CDR2 is YFSETQ in the germline V gene. The length of the CDR3 is 16 residues. Trimming cost V 2 bases and J 6 bases, with 21 bases left between them. CDR3 sequence reads: CASSLATAGGVSEQYF. CDR3 sequence (DNA): TGCGCCAGCAGCTTAGCGACGGCTGGAGGGGTCTCCGAGCAGTACTTC.

This clone has a single count. The chain carries TRBV30 and TRBJ2-7; D unresolved. Germline V CDR1 and CDR2: GTSNPN, SVGIG (reference sequence). Trimming shortened V by 0 bases and J by 5 bases, and 11 bases separated the two germline ends. The CDR3 totals 13 residues. CDR3 sequence: CAWSVRQAHEQYF. The CDR3 bases are TGTGCCTGGAGTGTACGGCAGGCCCACGAGCAGTACTTC. The variable domain in full, with the rest retrieved from reference TRBV30 and TRBJ2-7, is SQTIHQWPATLVQPVGSPLSLECTVEGTSNPNLYWYRQAAGRGLQLLFYSVGIGQISSEVPQNLSASRPQDRQFILSSKKLLLSDSGFYLCAWSVRQAHEQYFGPGTRLTVT.

This chain joins TRBV7-9 and TRBJ1-2; 7 positions agree with TRBD1. J lost 5 bases, V lost 4 bases, and 4 bases had no gene match. The length of the CDR3 is 13 residues. Germline V lookup: CDR1 SEHNR, CDR2 FQNEAQ (reference sequence). The DNA of the CDR3 is TGTGCCAGCAGCTCGGACAGGCGATATGGCTACACCTTC. Translating it yields CASSSDRRYGYTF.

J is TRBJ1-6 and V is TRBV6-6; D is possibly TRBD1 (6 bases). V lost 7 bases, J lost 10 bases, and 14 bases lay in between. CDR1 is MNHNY, CDR2 SVGAGI, per germline (reference sequence). The CDR3 covers 13 residues. The CDR3 nucleotides read TGTGCCAGCACCTCTCAGGGGCAATCACCCCTCCACTTT. It is translated as CASTSQGQSPLHF.

This clone came up once. The chain carries TRBV7-2 and TRBJ1-1; 7 bases are a match to TRBD1. The CDR3 contains 15 residues. The germline gives CDR1 SGHTA, CDR2 FQGNSA. J was trimmed by 3 bases and V by 2 bases; bases with no gene match: 6. CDR3 bases: TGTGCCAGCAGCTTATCTACAGGGGTGTACACTGAAGCTTTCTTT. Translation gives CASSLSTGVYTEAFF.

CDR3 DNA: TGTGCCATCAGTTCAGCGGGAGCTGGGAACACCGGGGAGCTGTTTTTT. Protein sequence: CAISSAGAGNTGELFF. The chain couples TRBV10-3 to TRBJ2-2; 8 bases are a match to TRBD2. The CDR3 totals 16 residues. Trimming cost V 5 bases and J 1 base; bases outside gene matches: 6. CDR1 is ENHRY, CDR2 SYGVKD, per germline.

The chain is built from TRBV2 and TRBJ1-5; D uncertain. The CDR3 extends over 17 amino acids. Trimming pared 6 bases from V and 0 bases from J, leaving 18 bases between. In germline, CDR1 is SNHLY, CDR2 FYNNEI. The CDR3 nucleotides read TGTGCCAGCAGACCCCCGACACAATTCTATAGCAATCAGCCCCAGCATTTT. Amino acids: CASRPPTQFYSNQPQHF.

This chain uses TRBV2 with TRBJ2-7; D may be TRBD1 (5 bases). CDR3 length: 12 residues. CDR1 is SNHLY and CDR2 is FYNNEI in the germline V gene. V was cut by 6 bases and J by 4 bases, with 10 bases left in between. This CDR3 reads CASSQGAYEQYF. CDR3 in DNA: TGTGCCAGCAGCCAGGGCGCGTACGAGCAGTACTTC.

This rearrangement joins TRBV29-1 to TRBJ1-2; 9 bases match TRBD1. Germline CDR1 SQVTM, CDR2 ANQGSEA. With V trimmed by 4 bases and J by 7 bases, 10 bases remained unmatched. The CDR3 is 14 amino acids. The CDR3: CSVGTGAQGGGYTF. CDR3 nucleotide sequence: TGCAGCGTTGGGACAGGGGCTCAGGGGGGTGGCTACACCTTC.

The CDR3 reads CASSLASVPPPGYTF. DNA for the CDR3: TGTGCCAGCAGCTTGGCCTCAGTTCCTCCCCCCGGCTACACCTTC. This chain uses TRBV5-4 with TRBJ1-2; D unclear. The V gene's germline CDR1 is SGHNT and CDR2 YYREEE (reference sequence). V lost 0 bases, J lost 8 bases, and 17 bases lay in between. This CDR3 is 15 amino acids long.

The chain employs TRBV5-4 and TRBJ2-2, with a weak D call TRBD2 (5 bases). Looked up from germline, CDR1 is SGHNT and CDR2 is YYREEE (reference sequence). The CDR3 covers 13 residues. Trimming took 2 bases from V and 6 from J, leaving 8 bases between them. The CDR3: CASSFRGAGELFF. The DNA of the CDR3 is TGTGCCAGCAGCTTTCGGGGAGCCGGGGAGCTGTTTTTT.

The genes are TRBV19 and TRBJ2-1, with unresolved D. The CDR3 has 16 amino acids. CDR1 is LNHDA and CDR2 is SQIVND in the germline V gene (reference sequence). V shed 3 bases and J shed 0 bases, with 12 bases lying between them. The CDR3 protein is CASSMRLSSSYNEQFF. Here the CDR3 DNA reads TGTGCCAGTAGTATGCGGCTTTCTAGCTCCTACAATGAGCAGTTCTTC.

This clone has just a few counts. The rearrangement joins TRBV30 to TRBJ1-3, with D uncertain. This CDR3 comprises 15 residues. The V gene lost 3 bases and the J gene lost 4 bases, with 16 bases spanning the gap. Germline CDR1 and CDR2: GTSNPN and SVGIG (reference sequence). CDR3 nucleotide sequence: TGTGCCTGGAGGGCAACGGGGTCCTTGGGAAACACCATATATTTT. It encodes CAWRATGSLGNTIYF. Based on the CDR3 plus reference TRBV30 and TRBJ1-3, the full variable domain is SQTIHQWPATLVQPVGSPLSLECTVEGTSNPNLYWYRQAAGRGLQLLFYSVGIGQISSEVPQNLSASRPQDRQFILSSKKLLLSDSGFYLCAWRATGSLGNTIYFGEGSWLTVV.

The chain uses TRBV12-5 and TRBJ2-1; tentative D call: TRBD1 (6 bases). Germline assignment: CDR1 LGHNT and CDR2 FRNRAP. Between the trimmed V and J ends, which lost 1 base and 0 bases, there was a span of 10 bases. The CDR3 loop spans 16 amino acids. DNA of the CDR3: TGTGCTAGTGGTTTGGGTACAGGGAGCTCCTACAATGAGCAGTTCTTC. Its protein is CASGLGTGSSYNEQFF.

The V call is TRBV5-4, the J call TRBJ2-5; D perhaps matches TRBD2 (6 bases). Germline CDR1 reads SGHNT; CDR2 reads YYREEE (reference sequence). The CDR3 sequence is 14 residues long. Trimming shortened V by 3 bases and J by 2 bases, and 11 bases separated the two germline ends. CDR3 in amino acids: CASSSRDLQETQYF. CDR3 nucleotide sequence: TGTGCCAGCAGCTCCCGGGACTTACAAGAGACCCAGTACTTC.

This clone was seen a few times. V is TRBV7-3 and J is TRBJ2-3, with TRBD1 matching 7 bases. V trimming: 5 bases; J trimming: 4 bases; junction bases outside the gene matches: 9. The CDR3 length is 15 residues. The germline CDR1 and CDR2 sequences are SGHTA and FQGTGA. CDR3 loop: CASSPGAGGADTQYF. Written as DNA, the CDR3 is TGTGCCAGCAGCCCTGGGGCAGGGGGTGCAGATACGCAGTATTTT.

In this sample, this clone turned up a few times. This chain joins TRBV28 and TRBJ1-6, with 7 bases matching TRBD1. CDR3 length: 16 residues. Germline CDR1 and CDR2: MDHEN and SYDVKM. J gave up 2 bases and V 5 bases, and 6 bases lay outside the gene matches. CDR3 nucleotide sequence: TGTGCCAGCAGTGTACAGGGGAGCCCCTATAATTCACCCCTCCACTTT. Protein sequence: CASSVQGSPYNSPLHF.

This clone appeared a few times. The J gene is TRBJ2-5, the V gene TRBV9, with TRBD2 matching over 9 bases. In germline, CDR1 is SGDLS, CDR2 YYNGEE. Unmatched junction bases numbered 8, after V lost 2 bases and J lost 6 bases. This CDR3 comprises 15 residues. The CDR3 loop is CASSVYAAGGKTQYF. Here the CDR3 DNA reads TGTGCCAGCAGCGTTTACGCAGCGGGAGGAAAGACCCAGTACTTC.